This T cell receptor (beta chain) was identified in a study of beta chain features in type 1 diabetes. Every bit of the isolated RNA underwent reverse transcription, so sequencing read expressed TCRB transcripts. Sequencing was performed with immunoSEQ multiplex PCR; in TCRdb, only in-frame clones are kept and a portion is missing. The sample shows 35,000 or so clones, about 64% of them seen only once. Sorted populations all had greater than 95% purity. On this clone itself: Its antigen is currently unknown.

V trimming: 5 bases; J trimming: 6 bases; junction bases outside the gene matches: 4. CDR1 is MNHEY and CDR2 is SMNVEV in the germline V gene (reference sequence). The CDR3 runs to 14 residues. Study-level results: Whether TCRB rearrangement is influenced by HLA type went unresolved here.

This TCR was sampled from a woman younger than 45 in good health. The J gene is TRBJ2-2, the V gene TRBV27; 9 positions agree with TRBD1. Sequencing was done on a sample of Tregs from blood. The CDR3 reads CASSPDRGAGELFF. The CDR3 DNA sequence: TGTGCCAGCAGTCCCGACAGGGGGGCCGGGGAGCTGTTTTTT.